The text below deals with one T cell receptor beta chain. Its antigen remains undetermined. It has no much larger one-base neighbor in the sample; base qualities were not kept. The donors were healthy, HIV-negative adults with no recently reported acute infections or vaccinations. All donors were Caucasian adults living in Nashville, Tennessee, USA. In the unsorted samples, approximately 85 million PBMCs were counted, and genomic DNA was extracted using the QIAamp DNA Blood Mini kit. Blood was obtained by leukapheresis, after which PBMCs were separated by Ficoll-Histopaque density gradient centrifugation and cryopreserved in liquid nitrogen vapor phase. The CDR3 starts with the cysteine, ends with the phenylalanine, and has 15 residues. The entry retains the CDR3 DNA only, 45 bases that are in frame from base 1. At the junction V is shortened by 0 bases and J by 3 bases, with 11 bases in between. The germline V gene encodes CDR1 MNHNY and CDR2 SVGAGI (reference sequence).

Using the deep immunoSEQ assay, multiplex PCR amplified TCR CDR3 regions from genomic DNA. Extracted genomic DNA from each cell subset was spread evenly across all wells of several immunoSEQ 96-well plates, with each plate serving as a replicate. For unsorted PBMC, roughly 300 ng of genomic DNA, equivalent to about 30,000 T cell genomes, went into each replicate PCR. Unsorted PBMC genomic DNA was sequenced across ten immunoSEQ deep assay plates. The purified libraries were quantified using a Qubit 3.0 fluorometer, sized with a Bioanalyzer 2100, and then quantified again using the KAPA Library Quantification kit. Each immunoSEQ 96-well plate was sequenced on its own single-read 150-cycle Illumina NextSeq 550 flow cell. The authors' pipeline ran thus. Because the immunoSEQ output held only junctional sequences and lacked quality scores, the filtering could not match the filtering applied to full-length reads. To assign V/J genes and CDR3, sequences were annotated against IMGT germline references using PyIR, a Python wrapper for IgBLAST v1.9. Reads were removed for weak V/J assignments (E-value above 1e-6), missing CDR3, stop codons, out-of-frame junctions, or ambiguous translated residues. V3J clonotypes were defined as sequences sharing the same inferred V gene, J gene, and CDR3 amino acid sequence. The percentage overlap between two repertoires was calculated by dividing the number of shared unique clonotypes by the size of the smaller repertoire. Richness of each repertoire was evaluated using RTK rarefaction, the Chao1 estimator, and Recon v2.1 estimates of unobserved clonotypes. TCRdb's version of the immuneACCESS table is confined to in-frame rearrangements and falls short of the full clone set. An unresolved V gene accounts for under half of the shortfall where checked; the remainder is of unknown origin. Clone size and V and J calls were adopted from that table, with D and trimming inferred from the DNA. The sample has a few hundred thousand clones on record, roughly 85% of them singletons. Jointly, the top ten make up over 9.5% of the sample.

This entry comes from a study of shared clonotypes between healthy human individuals (dated by TCRdb to 2019 to 2021). For the study in its entirety: The cohort comprised two women and a few men aged 18 to 49 years. To estimate repertoire size and how much clonotype sharing occurs between individuals, the study deeply sequenced the blood TCR repertoires of five healthy adults. To increase sequencing depth and limit assay-specific biases, different laboratories used diverse techniques to prepare libraries and sequence TCR repertoires. Per donor, leukapheresis produced somewhere between about 0.94 and 8.9 billion PBMCs.

Overall study results and their limits: Sampling was restricted to blood, and TCR repertoires in tissues likely differ from the TCR repertoires found in blood. The genetic and exposure-history diversity represented was limited by the small number of donors. Based on pairwise subsampling, the degree of clonotype sharing among donors was expected to be affected by sequencing depth.

Source material: PBMCs. The V and J genes are TRBV6-6 and TRBJ2-5; the D gene identity is not certain. The TCR comes from a woman in her thirties or forties in good health. Some clones in this sample may be carry-over from other donors' samples. The nucleotide sequence reads TGTGCCAGCAGTTACTCACACAACCCTGAAGAGACCCAGTACTTC. Its protein reads: CASSYSHNPEETQYF.